This T cell receptor beta chain was retrieved from a study of shared clonotypes between healthy human individuals. Some clones are missing from TCRdb's copy, which holds only in-frame ones; the method was immunoSEQ multiplex PCR. The sample holds fewer than 1.6 million clones, less than 99% seen once. V gave up 7 bases and J gave up 9 bases; unmatched junction bases: 11. In germline, CDR1 is MNHEY, CDR2 SMNVEV (reference sequence). The CDR3 totals 14 residues. Input material: naive CD4+ T cells sorted from blood. Subset denoted: CD45RA+ positively selected. The sequence was obtained from a man aged 30 to 39 in good health. V usage is TRBV27 and J usage is TRBJ1-5; TRBD1 agrees at 8 bases. CDR3 in amino acids: CASKRGQGLTPQHF. The CDR3 bases are TGTGCCAGCAAGAGAGGACAGGGTCTCACGCCCCAGCATTTT.